Detailed here is one TCR beta chain. Its antigen is currently unknown. The sample is drawn from a study of regulatory T cells in long-lasting Graves disease. Noted time point: newly diagnosed GD, antithyroid drugs for less than 3 months. Preparation of the TCR library used RNA extracted from PBMCs. With V trimmed by 3 bases and J by 5 bases, 3 bases remained unmatched. The CDR3 has 14 residues. iRepertoire HTBI primers and Arm-PCR of CDR3 regions built TCR beta libraries. TCRdb fed the multiplex PCR reads into MiXCR, producing one record per CDR3 protein. The sample has 400,000 to 550,000 distinct CDR3 sequences; about 16% are singletons. Notes on the study in general: Persistent disease samples used TRBV28, TRBJ1-2 and TRBJ2-5 preferentially.

These records were also assigned to another study, of T cells in Graves' hyperthyroidism and ophthalmopathy.

The V gene is TRBV12-3 or TRBV12-4, the J gene TRBJ2-7; 11 bases agree with TRBD1. The sequence was collected from a woman in her thirties with Graves disease. Material: peripheral blood mononuclear cells (PBMCs), obtained at new diagnosis, from a patient treated with antithyroid drugs. The CDR3 is CASSFGQGANEQYF. The CDR3 coding sequence is TGTGCCAGCAGTTTCGGACAGGGGGCGAACGAGCAGTACTTC.